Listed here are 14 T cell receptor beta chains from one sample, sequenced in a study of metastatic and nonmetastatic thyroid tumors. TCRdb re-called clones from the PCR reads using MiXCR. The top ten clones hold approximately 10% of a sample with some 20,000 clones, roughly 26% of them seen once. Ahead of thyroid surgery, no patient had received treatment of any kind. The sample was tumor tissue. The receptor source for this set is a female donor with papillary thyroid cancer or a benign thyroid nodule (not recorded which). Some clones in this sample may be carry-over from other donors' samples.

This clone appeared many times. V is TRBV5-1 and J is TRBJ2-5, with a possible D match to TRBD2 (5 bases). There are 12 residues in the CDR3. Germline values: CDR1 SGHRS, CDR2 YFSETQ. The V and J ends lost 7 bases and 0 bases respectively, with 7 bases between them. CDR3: CASVDYQETQYF. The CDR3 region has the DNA TGCGCCAGCGTGGACTACCAAGAGACCCAGTACTTC.

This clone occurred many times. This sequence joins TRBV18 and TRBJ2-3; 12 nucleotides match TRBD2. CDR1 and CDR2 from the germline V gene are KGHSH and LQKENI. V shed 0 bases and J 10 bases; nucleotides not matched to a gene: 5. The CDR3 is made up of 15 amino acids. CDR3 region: CASSPPMTSGSAQYF. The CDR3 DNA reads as TGTGCCAGCTCACCACCGATGACTAGCGGGAGCGCGCAGTATTTT. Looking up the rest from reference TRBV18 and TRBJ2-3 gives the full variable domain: NAGVMQNPRHLVRRRGQEARLRCSPMKGHSHVYWYRQLPEEGLKFMVYLQKENIIDESGMPKERFSAEFPKEGPSILRIQQVVRGDSAAYFCASSPPMTSGSAQYFGPGTRLTVL.

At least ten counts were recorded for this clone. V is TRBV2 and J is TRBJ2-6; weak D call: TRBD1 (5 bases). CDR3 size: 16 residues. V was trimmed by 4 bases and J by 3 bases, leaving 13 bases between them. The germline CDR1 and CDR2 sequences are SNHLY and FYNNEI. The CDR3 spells CASSVPRVLGANVLTF. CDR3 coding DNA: TGTGCCAGCAGTGTTCCCAGGGTTCTTGGGGCCAACGTCCTGACTTTC.

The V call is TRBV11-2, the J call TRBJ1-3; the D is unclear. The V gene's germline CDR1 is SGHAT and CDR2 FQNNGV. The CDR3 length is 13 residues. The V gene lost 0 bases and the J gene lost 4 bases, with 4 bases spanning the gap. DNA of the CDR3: TGTGCCAGCAGCTTAGATCAGGGAAACACCATATATTTT. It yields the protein CASSLDQGNTIYF. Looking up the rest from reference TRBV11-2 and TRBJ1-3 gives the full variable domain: EAGVAQSPRYKIIEKRQSVAFWCNPISGHATLYWYQQILGQGPKLLIQFQNNGVVDDSQLPKDRFSAERLKGVDSTLKIQPAKLEDSAVYLCASSLDQGNTIYFGEGSWLTVV.

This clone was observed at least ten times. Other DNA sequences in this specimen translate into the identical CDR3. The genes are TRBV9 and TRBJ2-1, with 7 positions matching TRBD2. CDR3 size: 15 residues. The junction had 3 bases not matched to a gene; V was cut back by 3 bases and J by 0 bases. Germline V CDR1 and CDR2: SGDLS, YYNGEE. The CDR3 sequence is CASSESGISYNEQFF. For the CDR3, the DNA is TGTGCCAGCAGCGAGAGCGGGATCTCCTACAATGAGCAGTTCTTC.

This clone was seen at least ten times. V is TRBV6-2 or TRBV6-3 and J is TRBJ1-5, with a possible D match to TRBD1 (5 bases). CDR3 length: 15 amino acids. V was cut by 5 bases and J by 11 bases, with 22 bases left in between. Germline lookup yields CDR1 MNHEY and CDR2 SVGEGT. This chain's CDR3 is CASSPPPEGIGAQHF. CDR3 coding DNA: TGTGCCAGCAGTCCCCCTCCGGAGGGAATAGGGGCCCAGCATTTT.

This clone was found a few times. CDR3 nucleotides: TGTGCCAGCAGTTCCCCCCGGCCGATGAACACTGAAGCTTTCTTT. Translated: CASSSPRPMNTEAFF. V is TRBV28 and J is TRBJ1-1; D is uncertain. CDR3 length: 15 residues. V was cut by 4 bases and J by 0 bases, with 12 bases left in between. The germline CDR1 and CDR2 sequences are MDHEN and SYDVKM.

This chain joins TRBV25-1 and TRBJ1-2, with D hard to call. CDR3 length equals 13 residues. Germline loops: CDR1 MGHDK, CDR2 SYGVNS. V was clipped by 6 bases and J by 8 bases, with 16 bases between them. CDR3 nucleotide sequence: TGTGCCAGCAGGGGTAACGGATGGGGAGGCTACACCTTC. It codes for CASRGNGWGGYTF.

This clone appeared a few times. CDR3 nucleotide sequence: TGTGCCAGCACGGTAGTCGGAGAGGGTGGCTACACCTTC. Translated: CASTVVGEGGYTF. The rearrangement links TRBV12-3 or TRBV12-4 to TRBJ1-2, with unresolved D. Deletions cut 7 bases from V and 7 bases from J, with 16 bases between. The CDR3 sequence is 13 residues long.

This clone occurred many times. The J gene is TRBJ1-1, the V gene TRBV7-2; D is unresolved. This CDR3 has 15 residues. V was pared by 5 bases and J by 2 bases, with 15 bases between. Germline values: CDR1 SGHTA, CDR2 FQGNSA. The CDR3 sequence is CASSPSPGINTEAFF. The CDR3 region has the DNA TGTGCCAGCAGCCCTTCACCAGGCATTAACACTGAAGCTTTCTTT.

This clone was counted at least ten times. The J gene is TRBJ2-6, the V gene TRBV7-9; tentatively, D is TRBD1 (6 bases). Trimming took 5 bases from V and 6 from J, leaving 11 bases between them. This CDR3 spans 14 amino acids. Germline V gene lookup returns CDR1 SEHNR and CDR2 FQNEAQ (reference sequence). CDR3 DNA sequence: TGTGCCAGCAGCGCGACAGGTGTGGCCAACGTCCTGACTTTC. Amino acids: CASSATGVANVLTF.

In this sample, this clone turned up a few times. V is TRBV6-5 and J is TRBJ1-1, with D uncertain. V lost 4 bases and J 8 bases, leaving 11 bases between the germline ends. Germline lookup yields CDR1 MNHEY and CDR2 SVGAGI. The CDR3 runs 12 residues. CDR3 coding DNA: TGTGCCAGCAGTTCGGCCAGCAGGGAAGCTTTCTTT. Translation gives CASSSASREAFF.

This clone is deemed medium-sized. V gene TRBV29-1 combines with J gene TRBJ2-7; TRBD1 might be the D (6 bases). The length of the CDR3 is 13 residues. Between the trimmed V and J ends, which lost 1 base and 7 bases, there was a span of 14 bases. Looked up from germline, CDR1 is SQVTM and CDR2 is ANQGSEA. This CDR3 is CSVEGGDTKEQYF. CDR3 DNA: TGCAGCGTTGAAGGAGGGGACACAAAGGAGCAGTACTTC.

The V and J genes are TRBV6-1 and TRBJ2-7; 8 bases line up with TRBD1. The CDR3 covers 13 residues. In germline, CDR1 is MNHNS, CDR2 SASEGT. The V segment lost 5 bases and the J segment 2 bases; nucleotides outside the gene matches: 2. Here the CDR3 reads CASSMDRAYEQYF. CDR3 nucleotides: TGTGCCAGCAGTATGGACAGGGCCTACGAGCAGTACTTC.